The clone carrying this T cell receptor beta chain was seen more than once but under ten times. The antigen is unknown. The sample is drawn from a study of T cell repertoires in cytomegalovirus infection. TCRdb re-analysed the reads in MiXCR, keeping a single row per CDR3 protein. The sample comprises roughly 90,000 distinct CDR3 sequences, 25% to 30% of which are singletons, and about three quarters rests with the top ten. Germline V gene data show CDR1 as GTSNPN and CDR2 as SVGIG (reference sequence). Trimming stripped 2 bases from V and 6 bases from J, with 8 bases between. The CDR3 runs to 11 residues.

The sequence was collected from a human donor in good health (CMV status not recorded). Some clones in this sample may be carry-over from other donors' samples. Here the sequenced sample was CD8+ T cells from cultured PBMCs, taken from culture after CMV antigen stimulation. The rearrangement joins TRBV30 to TRBJ2-7, with no clear D. The CDR3: CAWSLGSEQYF. CDR3 nucleotide sequence: TGTGCCTGGAGTCTAGGGTCCGAGCAGTACTTC.